These 30 T cell receptor beta chains were sequenced from one sample in a study of T cell changes during pregnancy in multiple sclerosis. The data were produced by immunoSEQ multiplex PCR, yet TCRdb's version contains in-frame clones alone and is incomplete. The data contain about 92,000 clones, more than 90% of them singletons. The sample in question was peripheral blood, obtained in the first trimester of pregnancy. The receptors originated from a female donor with multiple sclerosis, enrolled in a pregnancy study.

A few counts support this clone. The chain has TRBV9 and TRBJ1-1, with 7 bases identical to TRBD1. The CDR3 length is 14 residues. Trimming at V came to 6 bases and at J to 5 bases, leaving 10 bases not matched to a gene. CDR1 and CDR2 from the germline V gene are SGDLS and YYNGEE. CDR3 amino acids: CASKRGGEGTEAFF. The CDR3 region has the DNA TGTGCCAGCAAGCGAGGGGGCGAGGGGACTGAAGCTTTCTTT.

J is TRBJ2-3 and V is TRBV29-1; 9 bases match TRBD2. This CDR3 region has 15 residues. The germline V gene encodes CDR1 SQVTM and CDR2 ANQGSEA. The V gene end was trimmed by 6 bases and the J gene end by 1 base; junction bases not matched to a gene: 8. This CDR3 is CSVAQSSGGTDTQYF. In nucleotides, the CDR3 is TGCAGCGTGGCCCAATCTAGCGGGGGCACAGATACGCAGTATTTT.

J is TRBJ1-3 and V is TRBV5-4; TRBD1 agrees at 8 bases. The CDR3 covers 13 residues. Germline CDR1 reads SGHNT; CDR2 reads YYREEE (reference sequence). V trimming: 10 bases; J trimming: 7 bases; junction bases outside the gene matches: 10. Here the CDR3 DNA reads TGTGCCGCCTTTTTGACAGGGGCGAACACCATATATTTT. Its protein is CAAFLTGANTIYF.

V and J are TRBV27 and TRBJ2-3; 10 bases match TRBD2. The CDR3 covers 15 residues. Germline CDR1 MNHEY, CDR2 SMNVEV (reference sequence). J gave up 6 bases and V 0 bases, and 3 bases lay outside the gene matches. The CDR3 sequence is CASSLSSGRTDTQYF. In DNA, the CDR3 is TGTGCCAGCAGTTTATCTAGCGGGAGGACGGATACGCAGTATTTT.

The chain joins TRBV28 to TRBJ2-5; possible D gene TRBD1, 5 bases. V gave up 5 bases and J gave up 3 bases, with 13 bases separating them. CDR1 is MDHEN, CDR2 SYDVKM, per germline. The CDR3 is 14 amino acids. CDR3 nucleotide sequence: TGTGCCAGCAGTGACCCCGGCAGGGAAGAGACCCAGTACTTC. Its translation is CASSDPGREETQYF.

This chain links TRBV11-1 with TRBJ1-1; TRBD1 is a possible D gene (5 bases). CDR1 is SGHAT, CDR2 FQDESV, per germline (reference sequence). Trimming took off 2 bases at V and 3 bases at J, with 19 bases between the two ends. The CDR3 sequence is 17 residues long. CDR3 in DNA: TGTGCCAGCAGCTTATTTCGGGTATCAGGGATGGACACTGAAGCTTTCTTT. This codes for CASSLFRVSGMDTEAFF. Complete variable domain (other parts from reference TRBV11-1 and TRBJ1-1): EAEVAQSPRYKITEKSQAVAFWCDPISGHATLYWYRQILGQGPELLVQFQDESVVDDSQLPKDRFSAERLKGVDSTLKIQPAELGDSAMYLCASSLFRVSGMDTEAFFGQGTRLTVV.

There are a few counts of this clone. V is TRBV10-1 and J is TRBJ2-1; 7 bases are a match to TRBD2. Germline CDR1 reads WNHNN; CDR2 reads SYGVQD (reference sequence). V was clipped by 6 bases and J by 5 bases; unmatched bases: 7. This CDR3 is built from 14 residues. CDR3 sequence (DNA): TGCGCCAGCAGCGAGGGACTAACCCACAATGAGCAGTTCTTC. This sequence encodes CASSEGLTHNEQFF.

This chain connects TRBV6-4 to TRBJ1-1; the D gene is possibly TRBD1 (5 bases). The V end was cut by 4 bases, the J end by 7 bases, with 22 bases between. The germline CDR1 and CDR2 sequences are MRHNA and SNTAGT. This CDR3 spans 16 amino acids. CDR3 nucleotides: TGTGCCAGCAGTGGGGGGGACGGACAAGAGAGGGGTGAAGCTTTCTTT. It translates to CASSGGDGQERGEAFF.

This chain uses TRBV4-1 with TRBJ2-7, with 8 bases matching TRBD2. There are 14 residues in the CDR3. Germline V gene lookup returns CDR1 MGHRA and CDR2 YSYEKL. V lost 2 bases, J lost 6 bases, and 6 bases stayed unmatched. CDR3 sequence: CASSQTLAAFEQYF. CDR3 DNA: TGCGCCAGCAGCCAAACACTAGCGGCCTTCGAGCAGTACTTC.

This chain links TRBV5-4 with TRBJ2-5; 7 nucleotides agree with TRBD2. CDR1 is SGHNT, CDR2 YYREEE, per germline (reference sequence). The V and J ends lost 3 bases and 3 bases, in that order; junction bases with no gene match: 8. This CDR3 has 15 residues. In nucleotides, the CDR3 is TGTGCCAGCAGCTCGCCACCTCTAGCGGAAGAGACCCAGTACTTC. Translation gives CASSSPPLAEETQYF.

The chain uses TRBV5-4 and TRBJ2-1, with TRBD1 matching 7 bases. The CDR3 length is 13 residues. CDR1 and CDR2 (germline): SGHNT, YYREEE (reference sequence). Losses at the gene ends were 3 bases for V and 3 bases for J; bases not matched to a gene: 0. The DNA for the CDR3 is TGTGCCAGCAGCTGGGACAGCTACAATGAGCAGTTCTTC. Protein: CASSWDSYNEQFF.

The chain has TRBV27 and TRBJ2-7, with D maybe TRBD1 (5 bases). V was shortened by 5 bases and J by 2 bases, with 16 bases between the two germline ends. Germline CDR1 reads MNHEY; CDR2 reads SMNVEV (reference sequence). The CDR3 length is 15 residues. The CDR3 region has the DNA TGTGCCAGCAGTCACCGATCGACAGAAACCTACGAGCAGTACTTC. Translating it yields CASSHRSTETYEQYF.

V gene TRBV19 combines with J gene TRBJ2-7; 7 bases fit TRBD1. Trimming took 7 bases from V and 6 from J; bases not matched to a gene: 9. This CDR3 spans 13 amino acids. From germline, CDR1 is LNHDA and CDR2 SQIVND (reference sequence). In DNA, the CDR3 is TGTGCCAGTAAACGTACAGGGGTGGGCGAGCAGTACTTC. Translating gives CASKRTGVGEQYF.

In DNA, the CDR3 is TGCGCCAGCAGCTCGGGACTAGCGGGAGAAAATGAGCAGTTCTTC. Its translation is CASSSGLAGENEQFF. The chain joins TRBV5-1 to TRBJ2-1; 14 bases line up with TRBD2. The CDR3 extends over 15 amino acids. V was clipped by 3 bases and J by 7 bases; unmatched bases: 3. CDR1 is SGHRS and CDR2 is YFSETQ in the germline V gene.

The chain employs TRBV7-6 and TRBJ2-7; D is uncertain. The V end lost 1 base, the J end lost 3 bases, and 13 bases lay between the germline ends. Germline V lookup: CDR1 SGHVS, CDR2 FNYEAQ. This CDR3 has 15 residues. The CDR3 DNA reads TGTGCCAGCAGCTTAGGGTCAGGTTTAAGCTACGAGCAGTACTTC. Amino acid sequence: CASSLGSGLSYEQYF.

V and J are TRBV5-1 and TRBJ2-7; D uncertain. CDR1 SGHRS and CDR2 YFSETQ come from the germline V gene. The V end was cut by 0 bases, the J end by 5 bases, with 6 bases between. The CDR3 sequence is 12 residues long. CDR3 sequence reads: CASSLDTHEQYF. The CDR3 nucleotides read TGCGCCAGCAGCTTGGACACACACGAGCAGTACTTC.

V gene TRBV15 combines with J gene TRBJ2-4, with D maybe TRBD2 (5 bases). The CDR3 is 18 residues long. V lost 4 bases, J lost 0 bases, and 19 bases lay in between. Germline CDR1 LNHNV, CDR2 YYDKDF (reference sequence). The CDR3 reads CATSKGGGQTLAKNIQYF. The CDR3 DNA is TGTGCCACCAGCAAAGGAGGTGGGCAGACCCTAGCCAAAAACATTCAGTACTTC.

CDR3 nucleotide sequence: TGTGCCAGCAGGACAGGGGGAGATGGCTACACCTTC. It encodes CASRTGGDGYTF. The V and J genes are TRBV28 and TRBJ1-2; TRBD1 aligns across 9 bases. CDR3 length: 12 residues. The ends lost 6 bases at V and 6 bases at J; junction bases unmatched: 2. Germline lookup yields CDR1 MDHEN and CDR2 SYDVKM.

This clone was seen more than once but under ten times. The chain combines TRBV5-1 with TRBJ1-1; no reliable D call. CDR1 and CDR2 from the germline V gene are SGHRS and YFSETQ. Trimming cost V 1 base and J 6 bases, with 10 bases left between them. The CDR3 runs 13 residues. In nucleotides, the CDR3 is TGCGCCAGCAGCTTGTGGACGGAGGCTGAAGCTTTCTTT. This encodes CASSLWTEAEAFF.

The chain combines TRBV19 with TRBJ2-7; 9 bases fit TRBD1. With V trimmed by 5 bases and J by 4 bases, 3 bases remained unmatched. CDR1 is LNHDA and CDR2 is SQIVND in the germline V gene (reference sequence). The CDR3 contains 13 residues. For the CDR3, the DNA is TGTGCCAGTAGTTTAGGACAGGGGTACGAGCAGTACTTC. Residues: CASSLGQGYEQYF.

The V and J genes are TRBV28 and TRBJ2-4; D unclear. V was trimmed by 8 bases and J by 0 bases, leaving 8 bases between them. Per the germline V gene, CDR1 is MDHEN and CDR2 is SYDVKM. This CDR3 has 13 amino acids. CDR3 region: CASLELAKNIQYF. CDR3 DNA sequence: TGTGCCAGCCTAGAGTTAGCCAAAAACATTCAGTACTTC.

The CDR3 nucleotides read TGTGCCAGTAGTATATCAGGGTACCCCGGGGAGCTGTTTTTT. This translates into CASSISGYPGELFF. The chain couples TRBV19 to TRBJ2-2, with D perhaps matching TRBD1 (5 bases). The germline gives CDR1 LNHDA, CDR2 SQIVND (reference sequence). V gave up 2 bases and J gave up 6 bases, with 10 bases separating them. The CDR3 consists of 14 residues.

The CDR3 here is CASSHLSGDYGYTF. CDR3 in DNA: TGCGCCAGCAGCCACTTGTCCGGTGACTATGGCTACACCTTC. The chain recombines TRBV5-1 with TRBJ1-2, with D unclear. The ends were cut back, 4 bases at V and 3 bases at J, with 13 bases in the middle. The V gene's germline CDR1 is SGHRS and CDR2 YFSETQ. The CDR3 consists of 14 residues. The whole variable domain, remainder taken from reference TRBV5-1 and TRBJ1-2, is KAGVTQTPRYLIKTRGQQVTLSCSPISGHRSVSWYQQTPGQGLQFLFEYFSETQRNKGNFPGRFSGRQFSNSRSEMNVSTLELGDSALYLCASSHLSGDYGYTFGSGTRLTVV.

The chain couples TRBV21-1 to TRBJ1-2; the table's TRBD1 call for D was not verified on the DNA. TRBV21-1 corresponds to a pseudogene. The CDR3 is 14 amino acids. CDR3 protein: CASSKPTSNYGYTF. The CDR3 bases are TGTGCCAGCAGCAAACCAACAAGTAACTATGGCTACACCTTC.

This clone was counted a single time. The chain combines TRBV19 with TRBJ2-7, with 12 bases identical to TRBD2. This CDR3 has 16 amino acids. The germline V gene encodes CDR1 LNHDA and CDR2 SQIVND (reference sequence). Trimming at V came to 6 bases and at J to 6 bases, leaving 12 bases not matched to a gene. Here the CDR3 DNA reads TGTGCCAGTAGCATACTAGCGGGAGGCAAAGCCGGCGAGCAGTACTTC. Translating gives CASSILAGGKAGEQYF.

The V call is TRBV6-1, the J call TRBJ2-7, with 7 bases that match TRBD1. The CDR3 has 15 amino acids. V was pared by 1 base and J by 3 bases, with 6 bases of the junction left unmatched. Germline CDR1 reads MNHNS; CDR2 reads SASEGT. The CDR3 coding sequence is TGTGCCAGCAGTGAAGGACAGGGCGCTTTCTACGAGCAGTACTTC. Protein: CASSEGQGAFYEQYF.

This chain uses TRBV19 with TRBJ2-1; 7 bases line up with TRBD2. The V gene end was trimmed by 5 bases and the J gene end by 2 bases; junction bases not matched to a gene: 12. The length of the CDR3 is 17 residues. Per germline, CDR1 LNHDA and CDR2 SQIVND (reference sequence). In DNA form, the CDR3 reads TGTGCCAGTAGTCTCCCCGGACTGGCGGGAGCCTACAATGAGCAGTTCTTC. Its protein product is CASSLPGLAGAYNEQFF.

The CDR3 DNA sequence: TGTGCCAGCAGCTTAGGGGGGAGGAATACGCAGTATTTT. It encodes CASSLGGRNTQYF. The chain links TRBV13 to TRBJ2-3; tentative D call: TRBD2 (6 bases). The CDR3 is 13 amino acids. Per the germline V gene, CDR1 is PRHDT and CDR2 is FYEKMQ (reference sequence). Trimming shortened V by 0 bases and J by 7 bases, and 8 bases separated the two germline ends.

Of note for this clone: Other nucleotide sequences in the sample specify the same CDR3. The chain employs TRBV2 and TRBJ2-1; tentatively, D is TRBD2 (6 bases). V was clipped by 6 bases and J by 4 bases, with 7 bases between them. Germline values: CDR1 SNHLY, CDR2 FYNNEI. The CDR3 is 12 residues long. The CDR3 coding sequence is TGTGCCAGCAGGGGAGGTTACAATGAGCAGTTCTTC. Its translation: CASRGGYNEQFF.

J is TRBJ2-5 and V is TRBV5-4, with 7 bases matching TRBD1. J gave up 2 bases and V 4 bases, and 5 bases lay outside the gene matches. CDR1 and CDR2 from the germline V gene are SGHNT and YYREEE (reference sequence). The length of the CDR3 is 14 residues. CDR3 loop: CASSILQGQETQYF. The CDR3 DNA sequence: TGTGCCAGCAGCATCCTACAGGGGCAAGAGACCCAGTACTTC.